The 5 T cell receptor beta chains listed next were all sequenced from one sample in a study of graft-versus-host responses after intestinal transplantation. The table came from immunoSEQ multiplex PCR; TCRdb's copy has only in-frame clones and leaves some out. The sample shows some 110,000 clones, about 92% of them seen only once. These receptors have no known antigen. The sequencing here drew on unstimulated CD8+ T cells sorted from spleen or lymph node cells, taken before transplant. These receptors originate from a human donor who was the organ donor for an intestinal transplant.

CDR3 DNA: TGTGCCAGCAGTGTAGGCAGCGGTGGTCCCTACGAGCAGTACTTC. This gives the protein CASSVGSGGPYEQYF. The chain couples TRBV25-1 to TRBJ2-7; possible D gene TRBD2, 5 bases. Trimming stripped 4 bases from V and 2 bases from J, with 15 bases between. The CDR3 contains 15 residues. Germline V lookup: CDR1 MGHDK, CDR2 SYGVNS.

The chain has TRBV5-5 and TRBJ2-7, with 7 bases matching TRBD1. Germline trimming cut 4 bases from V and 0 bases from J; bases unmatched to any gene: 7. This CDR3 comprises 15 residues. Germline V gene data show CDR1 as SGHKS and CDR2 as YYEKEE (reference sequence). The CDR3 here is CASSTVDRSSYEQYF. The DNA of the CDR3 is TGTGCCAGCAGCACCGTGGACAGGAGCTCCTACGAGCAGTACTTC.

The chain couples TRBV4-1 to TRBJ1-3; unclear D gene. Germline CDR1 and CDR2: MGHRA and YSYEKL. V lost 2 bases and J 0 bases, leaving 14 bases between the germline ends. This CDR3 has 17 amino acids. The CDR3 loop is CASSQKVGRTSGNTIYF. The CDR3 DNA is TGCGCCAGCAGCCAAAAAGTTGGGCGGACCTCTGGAAACACCATATATTTT.

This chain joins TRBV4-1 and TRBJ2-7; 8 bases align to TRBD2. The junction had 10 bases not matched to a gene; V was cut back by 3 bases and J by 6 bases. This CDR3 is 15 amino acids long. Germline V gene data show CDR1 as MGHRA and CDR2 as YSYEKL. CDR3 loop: CASSHDGRAVCEQYF. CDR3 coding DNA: TGCGCCAGCAGCCATGACGGGAGGGCGGTTTGCGAGCAGTACTTC.

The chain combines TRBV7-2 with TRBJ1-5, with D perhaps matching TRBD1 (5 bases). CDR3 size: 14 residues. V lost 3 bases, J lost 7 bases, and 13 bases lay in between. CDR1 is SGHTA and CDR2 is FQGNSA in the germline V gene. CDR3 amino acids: CASSLAGRRQPQHF. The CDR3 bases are TGTGCCAGCAGCTTGGCAGGGAGGCGGCAGCCCCAGCATTTT.